These 29 T cell receptor beta chains came from one sample sequenced in a study of blood T cell repertoires in COVID-19. The protocol was immunoSEQ multiplex PCR, while the TCRdb copy is restricted to in-frame clones and leaves out a portion. The sample yields 88,000 or so clones, around 81% seen once. Sequencing was done on a sample of peripheral blood. These receptors all stem from a human donor in a cohort sampled during active COVID-19.

The chain couples TRBV5-1 to TRBJ1-1, with 9 bases fitting TRBD1. There are 15 residues in the CDR3. Germline trimming cut 3 bases from V and 2 bases from J; bases unmatched to any gene: 5. Germline loops: CDR1 SGHRS, CDR2 YFSETQ. The CDR3 nucleotides read TGCGCCAGCAGCTGGGGACAGGGCGGAAACACTGAAGCTTTCTTT. It encodes CASSWGQGGNTEAFF.

This chain connects TRBV10-3 to TRBJ2-1, with TRBD2 identical over 9 bases. Trimming cost V 2 bases and J 7 bases; bases outside gene matches: 6. Looked up from germline, CDR1 is ENHRY and CDR2 is SYGVKD. CDR3 length: 15 amino acids. CDR3 nucleotide sequence: TGTGCCATCAGTGAGGCAGGCCTAGCGGGGAATGAGCAGTTCTTC. It codes for CAISEAGLAGNEQFF.

The chain recombines TRBV19 with TRBJ1-6, with D possibly matching TRBD1 (6 bases). CDR3 size: 16 residues. V lost 6 bases and J lost 0, with 12 bases in between. Germline V gene sequence: CDR1 LNHDA, CDR2 SQIVND (reference sequence). CDR3 coding DNA: TGTGCCAGTAGAGACCAGGGGACCTCCTATAATTCACCCCTCCACTTT. Its protein is CASRDQGTSYNSPLHF.

The J gene is TRBJ1-3, the V gene TRBV28, with TRBD1 matching 7 bases. There are 15 residues in the CDR3. V shed 8 bases and J 0 bases; nucleotides not matched to a gene: 7. Germline CDR1 is MDHEN and CDR2 is SYDVKM. CDR3 in DNA: TGTGCCAGCCGCCCACAGGGGATCTCTGGAAACACCATATATTTT. It encodes CASRPQGISGNTIYF.

CDR3 DNA: TGTGCCAGCAGCTCAGCGGGCAGGCAGGAAAAACTGTTTTTT. Protein product: CASSSAGRQEKLFF. The rearrangement links TRBV5-6 to TRBJ1-4, with no clear D. The CDR3 length is 14 residues. V dropped 3 bases and J dropped 8 bases, with 14 bases sitting between them. Germline-derived CDR1 and CDR2 are SGHDT and YYEEEE.

This clone was counted once. The rearrangement links TRBV27 to TRBJ1-6; 8 bases are a match to TRBD1. The length of the CDR3 is 16 residues. Per the germline V gene, CDR1 is MNHEY and CDR2 is SMNVEV (reference sequence). The V segment lost 5 bases and the J segment 14 bases; nucleotides outside the gene matches: 17. The CDR3 sequence is CASSLSTGTGPLALHF. In DNA form, the CDR3 reads TGTGCCAGCAGTCTTTCCACCGGGACAGGTCCCCTTGCCCTCCACTTT.

This sequence joins TRBV18 and TRBJ1-5, with D possibly TRBD1 on 6 matching bases. V gave up 4 bases and J gave up 5 bases, with 15 bases separating them. The germline gives CDR1 KGHSH, CDR2 LQKENI. The CDR3 is made up of 15 amino acids. The DNA of the CDR3 is TGTGCCAGCTCACTTACAGGGAATCTCGATCAGCCCCAGCATTTT. It yields the protein CASSLTGNLDQPQHF.

V usage is TRBV18 and J usage is TRBJ1-2, with 9 bases that match TRBD1. V shed 3 bases, J shed 5 bases, and the junction held 4 bases outside the gene matches. CDR1 and CDR2 from the germline V gene are KGHSH and LQKENI. The CDR3 is 14 amino acids. The CDR3 reads CASSPQTGGYGYTF. For the CDR3, the DNA is TGTGCCAGCTCACCCCAGACAGGGGGGTATGGCTACACCTTC.

V usage is TRBV30 and J usage is TRBJ2-1; D is unclear. V lost 7 bases to trimming and J lost 5 bases, with 18 bases between them. The CDR3 is 14 amino acids. The germline V gene has CDR1 GTSNPN and CDR2 SVGIG (reference sequence). CDR3 amino acids: CASPRGGVNNEQFF. The CDR3 nucleotides are TGTGCCTCCCCCCGAGGCGGAGTGAACAATGAGCAGTTCTTC.

The chain has TRBV28 and TRBJ1-2; D might be TRBD1 (5 bases). V lost 7 bases and J 2 bases, leaving 23 bases between the germline ends. The CDR3 is 17 amino acids. Germline V gives CDR1 MDHEN, CDR2 SYDVKM. The DNA for the CDR3 is TGTGCCAGCACCTCTCTCCGGACATCAGGATGGAACTATGGCTACACCTTC. It specifies CASTSLRTSGWNYGYTF.

V and J are TRBV7-2 and TRBJ2-1, with 9 bases identical to TRBD2. Germline CDR1 is SGHTA and CDR2 is FQGNSA. After removal of 0 bases from V and 4 bases from J, the junction contained 4 bases not matched to a gene. The CDR3 loop spans 16 amino acids. CDR3 amino acids: CASSLAGGGAYNEQFF. CDR3 in DNA: TGTGCCAGCAGCTTAGCGGGCGGGGGGGCTTACAATGAGCAGTTCTTC.

This clone came up once. The rearrangement joins TRBV7-6 to TRBJ2-7; TRBD1 matches 7 bases. Trimming removed 5 bases from V and 2 bases from J; junction bases left unmatched: 12. The CDR3 consists of 16 residues. The germline V gene has CDR1 SGHVS and CDR2 FNYEAQ. CDR3 amino acids: CASSPGAGGFPYEQYF. The CDR3 nucleotides read TGTGCCAGCAGCCCCGGGGCAGGGGGTTTCCCCTACGAGCAGTACTTC.

The rearrangement links TRBV19 to TRBJ1-1; D unclear. The germline CDR1 and CDR2 sequences are LNHDA and SQIVND (reference sequence). The CDR3 is made up of 15 amino acids. The V gene lost 1 base and the J gene lost 4 bases, with 13 bases spanning the gap. The CDR3 here is CASSIAQVGSTEAFF. Written as DNA, the CDR3 is TGTGCCAGTAGTATAGCTCAGGTTGGAAGCACTGAAGCTTTCTTT. Combining the CDR3 with reference TRBV19 and TRBJ1-1 gives the whole variable domain DGGITQSPKYLFRKEGQNVTLSCEQNLNHDAMYWYRQDPGQGLRLIYYSQIVNDFQKGDIAEGYSVSREKKESFPLTVTSAQKNPTAFYLCASSIAQVGSTEAFFGQGTRLTVV.

The gene calls are TRBV4-1 and TRBJ2-1, with D possibly matching TRBD2 (5 bases). CDR3 length: 17 amino acids. V lost 0 bases and J lost 4, with 16 bases in between. Germline V lookup: CDR1 MGHRA, CDR2 YSYEKL. Written as DNA, the CDR3 is TGCGCCAGCAGCCAAGATGAGGGCTCTCCGGATTACAATGAGCAGTTCTTC. As protein: CASSQDEGSPDYNEQFF.

This chain uses TRBV29-1 with TRBJ2-3; 8 positions match TRBD2. The germline gives CDR1 SQVTM, CDR2 ANQGSEA. This CDR3 contains 16 residues. V gave up 0 bases and J gave up 0 bases; unmatched junction bases: 5. The CDR3 region has the DNA TGCAGCGTTGAAGAATGGACTAGCTCGAGCACAGATACGCAGTATTTT. Translated, it gives CSVEEWTSSSTDTQYF.

The V gene is TRBV5-8, the J gene TRBJ2-5, with TRBD2 matching 11 bases. The CDR3 has 13 residues. V lost 2 bases, J lost 14 bases, and 8 bases stayed unmatched. Per the germline V gene, CDR1 is SGHTS and CDR2 is YDEGEE. The CDR3 DNA follows: TGTGCCAGCAGCTTTACTAGCGGGAGTAGTTCTTACTTC. This codes for CASSFTSGSSSYF.

The rearrangement joins TRBV18 to TRBJ2-5, with 12 bases aligning to TRBD2. Germline loops: CDR1 KGHSH, CDR2 LQKENI. With V trimmed by 1 base and J by 5 bases, 17 bases remained unmatched. CDR3 length: 20 amino acids. The DNA of the CDR3 is TGTGCCAGCTCACCACTAAGACTAGCGGGGGAGCTCATAGTCCGGGAGACCCAGTACTTC. It codes for CASSPLRLAGELIVRETQYF.

This sequence joins TRBV2 and TRBJ2-1, with 8 nucleotides matching TRBD2. The J segment lost 7 bases and the V segment lost 7 bases, leaving 9 bases of the junction unmatched. The CDR3 length is 14 residues. Germline values: CDR1 SNHLY, CDR2 FYNNEI. CDR3 coding DNA: TGTGCCAGCACCCAGAGCGGGAGAGGGAATGAGCAGTTCTTC. Its translation is CASTQSGRGNEQFF.

The V gene is TRBV7-8, the J gene TRBJ2-3, with TRBD1 matching over 9 bases. The CDR3 is 16 residues long. Germline CDR1 and CDR2: SGHVS and FQNEAQ. Germline trimming cut 0 bases from V and 6 bases from J; bases unmatched to any gene: 7. The DNA for the CDR3 is TGTGCCAGCAGCTTAGCCGGGACAGGGATATTGGATACGCAGTATTTT. Translation gives CASSLAGTGILDTQYF.

There are a few counts of this clone. Different DNA sequences within this sample yield the same CDR3. The V call is TRBV7-7, the J call TRBJ2-1; the match to TRBD2 covers 12 bases. Looked up from germline, CDR1 is SSHAT and CDR2 is FNYEAQ (reference sequence). V shed 3 bases, J shed 5 bases, and the junction held 2 bases outside the gene matches. The CDR3 consists of 15 residues. DNA of the CDR3: TGTGCCAGCAGCTTCGGACTAGCGGGGAACAATGAGCAGTTCTTC. Protein sequence: CASSFGLAGNNEQFF.

The rearrangement joins TRBV28 to TRBJ2-1; 9 bases line up with TRBD2. Germline values: CDR1 MDHEN, CDR2 SYDVKM. V lost 1 base to trimming and J lost 5 bases; unmatched junction nucleotides: 9. The CDR3 loop spans 17 amino acids. CDR3 DNA sequence: TGTGCCAGCAGTTTATCGGAGTGGCGGGAGGGCCACAATGAGCAGTTCTTC. Residues: CASSLSEWREGHNEQFF.

The chain combines TRBV24-1 with TRBJ2-2; tentative D call: TRBD1 (5 bases). The CDR3 is 12 amino acids. Germline V CDR1 and CDR2: KGHDR, SFDVKD. Trimming cost V 6 bases and J 6 bases, with 7 bases left between them. CDR3 residues: CATSKGSGELFF. CDR3 DNA sequence: TGTGCCACCAGTAAGGGGTCCGGGGAGCTGTTTTTT.

This clone has a handful of counts. This sequence joins TRBV5-4 and TRBJ2-1; TRBD1 matches at 12 bases. J was trimmed by 6 bases and V by 4 bases; bases with no gene match: 8. This CDR3 is built from 16 residues. Germline V lookup: CDR1 SGHNT, CDR2 YYREEE (reference sequence). Here the CDR3 reads CASSAGGQGAGNEQFF. The DNA of the CDR3 is TGTGCCAGCAGCGCGGGGGGACAGGGGGCCGGCAATGAGCAGTTCTTC.

The chain recombines TRBV15 with TRBJ1-4; D is possibly TRBD1 (6 bases). Trimming took off 3 bases at V and 6 bases at J, with 14 bases between the two ends. The CDR3 is 15 amino acids. Germline V lookup: CDR1 LNHNV, CDR2 YYDKDF (reference sequence). CDR3 nucleotide sequence: TGTGCCACCAGCAGCCTCAACCAGGGGCATGAAAAACTGTTTTTT. Protein sequence: CATSSLNQGHEKLFF.

The chain carries TRBV2 and TRBJ2-6; D is perhaps TRBD1 (6 bases). The CDR3 spans 17 residues. CDR1 is SNHLY, CDR2 FYNNEI, per germline. Trimming removed 2 bases from V and 0 bases from J, with 11 bases in between. The CDR3 DNA reads as TGTGCCAGCAGTGAACCCCCCAGGGGCTCTGGGGCCAACGTCCTGACTTTC. It specifies CASSEPPRGSGANVLTF.

This sequence joins TRBV2 and TRBJ2-1, with D hard to call. The V gene lost 5 bases and the J gene lost 2 bases, with 7 bases spanning the gap. The CDR3 is 13 amino acids. Per germline, CDR1 SNHLY and CDR2 FYNNEI. CDR3 bases: TGTGCCAGCAGTTCTGTAGCCTACAATGAGCAGTTCTTC. It yields the protein CASSSVAYNEQFF.

This chain joins TRBV3-1 (or the pseudogene TRBV3-2) and TRBJ2-7; D not resolved. V lost 5 bases and J lost 7, with 15 bases in between. The CDR3 consists of 13 residues. Germline loops: CDR1 LGHDT, CDR2 YNNKEL (reference sequence). In nucleotides, the CDR3 is TGTGCCAGCAGCGGCAGCCATTCTAGAGAGCAGTACTTC. Residues: CASSGSHSREQYF.

This rearrangement joins TRBV28 to TRBJ2-5; 8 bases fit TRBD2. The V gene's germline CDR1 is MDHEN and CDR2 SYDVKM. V trimming: 6 bases; J trimming: 1 base; junction bases outside the gene matches: 4. The CDR3 loop spans 14 amino acids. In DNA, the CDR3 is TGTGCCAGCAGCCGGGGGGGAGGCCAAGAGACCCAGTACTTC. It encodes CASSRGGGQETQYF.

The chain joins TRBV5-6 to TRBJ2-3; 7 nucleotides match TRBD2. V trimming: 6 bases; J trimming: 3 bases; junction bases outside the gene matches: 10. The CDR3 contains 15 residues. The V gene's germline CDR1 is SGHDT and CDR2 YYEEEE. This chain's CDR3 is CASTLRLAGTDTQYF. The DNA of the CDR3 is TGTGCCAGCACCCTGAGACTAGCAGGAACAGATACGCAGTATTTT.